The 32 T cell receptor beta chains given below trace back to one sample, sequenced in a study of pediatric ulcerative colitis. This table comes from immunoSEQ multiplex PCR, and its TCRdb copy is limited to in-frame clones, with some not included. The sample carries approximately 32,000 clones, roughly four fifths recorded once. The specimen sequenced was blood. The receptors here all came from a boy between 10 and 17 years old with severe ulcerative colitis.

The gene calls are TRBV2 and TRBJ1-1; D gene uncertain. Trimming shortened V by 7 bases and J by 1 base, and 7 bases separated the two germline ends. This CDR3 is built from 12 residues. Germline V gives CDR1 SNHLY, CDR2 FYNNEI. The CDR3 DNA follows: TGTGCCAGCACTCTTAGGAACACTGAAGCTTTCTTT. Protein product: CASTLRNTEAFF.

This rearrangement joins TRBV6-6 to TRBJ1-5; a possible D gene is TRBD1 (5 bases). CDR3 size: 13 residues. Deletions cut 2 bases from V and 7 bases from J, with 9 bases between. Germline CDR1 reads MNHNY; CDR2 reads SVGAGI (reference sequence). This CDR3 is CASSYDEGQPQHF. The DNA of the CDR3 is TGTGCCAGCAGTTACGATGAGGGGCAGCCCCAGCATTTT.

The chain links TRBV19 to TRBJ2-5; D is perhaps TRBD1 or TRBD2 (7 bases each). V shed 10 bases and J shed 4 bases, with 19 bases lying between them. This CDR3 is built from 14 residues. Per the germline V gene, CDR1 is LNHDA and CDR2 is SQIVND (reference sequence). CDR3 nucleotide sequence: TGTGCCACGAACAGGGGAGGGCAAGGAGAGACCCAGTACTTC. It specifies CATNRGGQGETQYF.

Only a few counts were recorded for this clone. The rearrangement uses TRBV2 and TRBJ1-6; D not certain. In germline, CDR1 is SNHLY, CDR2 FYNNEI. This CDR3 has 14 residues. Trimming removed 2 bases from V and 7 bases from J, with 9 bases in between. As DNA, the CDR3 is TGTGCCAGCAGTGAATCTCCAGCCAATTCACCCCTCCACTTT. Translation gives CASSESPANSPLHF. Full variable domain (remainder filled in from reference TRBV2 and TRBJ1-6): EPEVTQTPSHQVTQMGQEVILRCVPISNHLYFYWYRQILGQKVEFLVSFYNNEISEKSEIFDDQFSVERPDGSNFTLKIRSTKLEDSAMYFCASSESPANSPLHFGNGTRLTVT.

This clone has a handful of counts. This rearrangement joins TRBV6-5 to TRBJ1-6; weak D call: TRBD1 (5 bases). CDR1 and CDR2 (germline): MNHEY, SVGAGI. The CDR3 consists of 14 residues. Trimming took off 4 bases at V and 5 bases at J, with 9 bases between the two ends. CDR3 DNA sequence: TGTGCCAGCAGTTCGGGGCCGAATAATTCACCCCTCCACTTT. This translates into CASSSGPNNSPLHF.

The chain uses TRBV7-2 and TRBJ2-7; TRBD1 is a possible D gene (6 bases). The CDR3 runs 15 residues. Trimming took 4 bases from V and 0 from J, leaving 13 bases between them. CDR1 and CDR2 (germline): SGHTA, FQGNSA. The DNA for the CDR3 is TGTGCCAGCAGCTCAGGGGCGTATAGCTCCTACGAGCAGTACTTC. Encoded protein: CASSSGAYSSYEQYF.

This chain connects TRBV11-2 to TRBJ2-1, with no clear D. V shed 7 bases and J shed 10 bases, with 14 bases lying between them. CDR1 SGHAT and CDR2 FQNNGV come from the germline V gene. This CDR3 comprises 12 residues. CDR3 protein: CASTGLGAEQFF. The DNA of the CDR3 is TGTGCCAGCACTGGGCTCGGAGCGGAGCAGTTCTTC.

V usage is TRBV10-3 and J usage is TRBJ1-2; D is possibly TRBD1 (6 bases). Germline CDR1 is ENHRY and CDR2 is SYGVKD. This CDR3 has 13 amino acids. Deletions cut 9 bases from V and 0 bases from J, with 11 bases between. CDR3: CAIGQQPNYGYTF. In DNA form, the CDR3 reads TGTGCCATAGGACAGCAACCTAACTATGGCTACACCTTC.

In nucleotides, the CDR3 is TGTGCCAGCAGTCCCTCGGGGGGTGAAAAACTGTTTTTT. The encoded protein is CASSPSGGEKLFF. The chain joins TRBV6-5 to TRBJ1-4; the D gene is possibly TRBD1 (5 bases). The CDR3 is 13 amino acids. Per the germline V gene, CDR1 is MNHEY and CDR2 is SVGAGI. The germline V and J ends were trimmed by 5 bases and 7 bases, with 11 bases remaining between them.

For the CDR3, the DNA is TGCGCCAGCAGCACTACGTCGACTGACGCCTTGTACGAGCAGTACTTC. Its translation is CASSTTSTDALYEQYF. V gene TRBV4-1 combines with J gene TRBJ2-7; no clear D. The CDR3 has 16 amino acids. The germline CDR1 and CDR2 sequences are MGHRA and YSYEKL. Trimming left V 5 bases short and J 4 bases short, with 21 bases between.

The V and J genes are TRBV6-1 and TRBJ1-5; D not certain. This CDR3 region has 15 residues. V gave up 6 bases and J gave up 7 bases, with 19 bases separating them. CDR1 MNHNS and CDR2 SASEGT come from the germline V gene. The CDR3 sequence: CASRTGPQTGQPQHF. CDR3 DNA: TGTGCCAGCAGGACCGGGCCCCAAACCGGCCAGCCCCAGCATTTT.

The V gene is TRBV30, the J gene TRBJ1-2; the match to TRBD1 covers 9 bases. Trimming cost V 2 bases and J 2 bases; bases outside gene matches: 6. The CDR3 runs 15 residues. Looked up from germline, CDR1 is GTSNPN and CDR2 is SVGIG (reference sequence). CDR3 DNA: TGTGCCTGGAGTACTGGGACAGGGCCCAACTATGGCTACACCTTC. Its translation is CAWSTGTGPNYGYTF. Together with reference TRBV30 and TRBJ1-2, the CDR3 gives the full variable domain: SQTIHQWPATLVQPVGSPLSLECTVEGTSNPNLYWYRQAAGRGLQLLFYSVGIGQISSEVPQNLSASRPQDRQFILSSKKLLLSDSGFYLCAWSTGTGPNYGYTFGSGTRLTVV.

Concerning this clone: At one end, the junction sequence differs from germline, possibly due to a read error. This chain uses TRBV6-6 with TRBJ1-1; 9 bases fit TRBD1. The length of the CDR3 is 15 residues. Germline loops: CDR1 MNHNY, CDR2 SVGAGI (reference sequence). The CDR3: CAGSYSRTGDTEAFF. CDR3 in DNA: TGTGCCGGCAGTTACTCGCGGACAGGGGACACTGAAGCTTTCTTT.

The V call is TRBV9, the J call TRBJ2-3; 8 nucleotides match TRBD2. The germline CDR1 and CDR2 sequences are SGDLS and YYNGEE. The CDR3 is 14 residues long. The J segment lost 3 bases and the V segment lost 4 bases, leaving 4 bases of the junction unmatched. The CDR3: CASSLSGGTDTQYF. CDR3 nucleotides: TGTGCCAGCAGCTTGAGCGGGGGAACAGATACGCAGTATTTT.

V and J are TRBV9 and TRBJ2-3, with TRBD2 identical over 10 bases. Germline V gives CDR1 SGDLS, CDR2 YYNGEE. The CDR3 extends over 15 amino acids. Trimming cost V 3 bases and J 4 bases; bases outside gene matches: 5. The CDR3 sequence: CASSELAGNADTQYF. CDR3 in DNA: TGTGCCAGCAGCGAACTAGCGGGGAACGCAGATACGCAGTATTTT.

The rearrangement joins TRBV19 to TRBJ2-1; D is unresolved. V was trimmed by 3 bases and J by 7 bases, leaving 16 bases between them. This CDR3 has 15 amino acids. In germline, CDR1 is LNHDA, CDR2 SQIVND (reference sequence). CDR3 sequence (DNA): TGTGCCAGTAGTATCCCCGCTGGACGGAAGAATGAGCAGTTCTTC. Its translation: CASSIPAGRKNEQFF.

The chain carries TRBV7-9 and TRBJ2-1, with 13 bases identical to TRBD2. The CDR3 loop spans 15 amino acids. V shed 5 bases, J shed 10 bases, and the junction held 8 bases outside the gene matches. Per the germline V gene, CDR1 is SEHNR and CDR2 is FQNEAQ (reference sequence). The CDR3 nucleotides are TGTGCCAGCAGCCCCGGGACTAGCGGGGACCTGGAGCAGTTCTTC. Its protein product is CASSPGTSGDLEQFF.

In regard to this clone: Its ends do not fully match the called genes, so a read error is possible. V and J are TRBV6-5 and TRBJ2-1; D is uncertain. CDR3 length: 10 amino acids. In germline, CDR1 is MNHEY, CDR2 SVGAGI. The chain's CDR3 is CATSHNEQFF. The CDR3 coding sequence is TGTGCCACCAGTCACAATGAGCAGTTCTTC.

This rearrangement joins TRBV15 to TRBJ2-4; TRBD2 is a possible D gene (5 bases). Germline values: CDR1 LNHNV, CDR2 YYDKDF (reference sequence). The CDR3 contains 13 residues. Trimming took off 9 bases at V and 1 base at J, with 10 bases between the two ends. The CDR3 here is CATRGSAKNIQYF. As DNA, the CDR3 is TGTGCCACAAGAGGGTCGGCCAAAAACATTCAGTACTTC.

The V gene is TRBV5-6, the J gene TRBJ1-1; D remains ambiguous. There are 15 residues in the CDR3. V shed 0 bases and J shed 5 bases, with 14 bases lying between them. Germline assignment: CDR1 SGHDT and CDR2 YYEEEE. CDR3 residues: CASSLERSMPTEAFF. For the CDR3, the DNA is TGTGCCAGCAGCTTGGAAAGGTCGATGCCAACTGAAGCTTTCTTT.

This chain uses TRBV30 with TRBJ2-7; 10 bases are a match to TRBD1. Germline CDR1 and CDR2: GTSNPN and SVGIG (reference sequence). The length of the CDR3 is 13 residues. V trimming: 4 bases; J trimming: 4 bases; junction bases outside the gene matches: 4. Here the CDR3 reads CAWKGQGIYEQYF. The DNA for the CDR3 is TGTGCCTGGAAGGGACAGGGGATTTACGAGCAGTACTTC.

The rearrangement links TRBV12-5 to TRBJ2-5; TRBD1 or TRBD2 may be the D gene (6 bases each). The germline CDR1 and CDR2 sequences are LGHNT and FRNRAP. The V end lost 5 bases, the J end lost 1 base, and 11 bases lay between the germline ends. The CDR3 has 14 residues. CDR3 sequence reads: CASGPRGPQETQYF. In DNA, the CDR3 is TGTGCTAGTGGTCCCCGGGGGCCCCAAGAGACCCAGTACTTC. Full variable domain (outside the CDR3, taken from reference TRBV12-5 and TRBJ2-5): DARVTQTPRHKVTEMGQEVTMRCQPILGHNTVFWYRQTMMQGLELLAYFRNRAPLDDSGMPKDRFSAEMPDATLATLKIQPSEPRDSAVYFCASGPRGPQETQYFGPGTRLLVL.

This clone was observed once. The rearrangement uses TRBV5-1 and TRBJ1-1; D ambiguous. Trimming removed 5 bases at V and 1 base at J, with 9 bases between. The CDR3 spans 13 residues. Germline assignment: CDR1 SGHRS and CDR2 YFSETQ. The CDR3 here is CASRVGSNTEAFF. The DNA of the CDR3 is TGCGCCAGCAGAGTGGGTTCGAACACTGAAGCTTTCTTT.

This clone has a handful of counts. CDR3 in DNA: TGTGCCAGCAGATCGACAGGGCAAGAGACCCAGTACTTC. It encodes CASRSTGQETQYF. This rearrangement joins TRBV2 to TRBJ2-5; 7 bases are shared with TRBD1. V lost 6 bases and J lost 2; bases outside the gene matches: 3. Germline V gene data show CDR1 as SNHLY and CDR2 as FYNNEI. There are 13 residues in the CDR3.

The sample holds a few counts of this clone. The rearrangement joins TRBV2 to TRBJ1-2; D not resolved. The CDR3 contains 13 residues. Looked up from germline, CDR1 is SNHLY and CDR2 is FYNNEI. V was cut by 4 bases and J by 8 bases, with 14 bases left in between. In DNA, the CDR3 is TGTGCCAGCAGTGTGGGAAGAGGAAACGGCTACACCTTC. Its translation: CASSVGRGNGYTF.

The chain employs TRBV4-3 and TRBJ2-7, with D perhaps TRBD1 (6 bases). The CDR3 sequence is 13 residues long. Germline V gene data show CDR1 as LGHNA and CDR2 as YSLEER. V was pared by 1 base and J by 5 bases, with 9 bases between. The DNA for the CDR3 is TGCGCCAGCAGCCAAGTATCAGGGGACGAGCAGTACTTC. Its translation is CASSQVSGDEQYF.

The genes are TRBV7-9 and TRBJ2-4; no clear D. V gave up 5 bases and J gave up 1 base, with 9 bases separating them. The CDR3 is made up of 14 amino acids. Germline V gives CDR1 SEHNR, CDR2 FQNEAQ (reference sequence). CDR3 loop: CASSPDGAKNIQYF. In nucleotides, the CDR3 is TGTGCCAGCAGCCCAGACGGGGCCAAAAACATTCAGTACTTC.

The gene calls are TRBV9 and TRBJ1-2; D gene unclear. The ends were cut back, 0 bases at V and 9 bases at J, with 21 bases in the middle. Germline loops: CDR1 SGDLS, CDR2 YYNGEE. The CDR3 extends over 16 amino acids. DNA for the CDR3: TGTGCCAGCAGCGTAGAGGCACTAGGGCACGAGGGCAGCTACACCTTC. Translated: CASSVEALGHEGSYTF.

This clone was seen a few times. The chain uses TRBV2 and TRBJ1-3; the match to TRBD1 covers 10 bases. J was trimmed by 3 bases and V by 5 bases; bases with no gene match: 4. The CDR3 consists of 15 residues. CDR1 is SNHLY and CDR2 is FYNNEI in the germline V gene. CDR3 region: CASSRQGASGNTIYF. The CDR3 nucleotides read TGTGCCAGCAGTCGACAGGGGGCGAGTGGAAACACCATATATTTT.

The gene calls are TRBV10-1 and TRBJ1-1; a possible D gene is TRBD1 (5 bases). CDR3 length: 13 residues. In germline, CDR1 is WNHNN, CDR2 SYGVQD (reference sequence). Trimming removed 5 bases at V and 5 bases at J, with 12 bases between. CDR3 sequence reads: CASSRQGGTEAFF. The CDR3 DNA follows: TGCGCCAGCAGTAGGCAGGGAGGGACTGAAGCTTTCTTT.

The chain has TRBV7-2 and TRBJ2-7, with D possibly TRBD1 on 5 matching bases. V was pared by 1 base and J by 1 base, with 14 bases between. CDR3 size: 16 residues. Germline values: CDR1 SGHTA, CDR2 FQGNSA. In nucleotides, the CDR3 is TGTGCCAGCAGCTTAGGAGCCAGGGTTTCTTCCTACGAGCAGTACTTC. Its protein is CASSLGARVSSYEQYF. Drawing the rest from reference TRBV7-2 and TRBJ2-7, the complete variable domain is GAGVSQSPSNKVTEKGKDVELRCDPISGHTALYWYRQSLGQGLEFLIYFQGNSAPDKSGLPSDRFSAERTGGSVSTLTIQRTQQEDSAVYLCASSLGARVSSYEQYFGPGTRLTVT.

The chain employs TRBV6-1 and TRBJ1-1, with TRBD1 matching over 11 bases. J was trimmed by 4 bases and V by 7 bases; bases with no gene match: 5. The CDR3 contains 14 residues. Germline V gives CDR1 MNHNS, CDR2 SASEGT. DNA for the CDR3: TGTGCCAGCACCTTGGGACAGGGGGTCACTGAAGCTTTCTTT. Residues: CASTLGQGVTEAFF.